This TCR beta chain stems from a study of radiotherapy plus CTLA-4 blockade in lung cancer. The V end was cut by 6 bases, the J end by 7 bases, with 10 bases between. Germline V CDR1 and CDR2: ENHRY, SYGVKD. This CDR3 spans 11 amino acids. Study results and caveats: Some TCR clones had been derived from tumors. These clones expanded in peripheral blood after radiotherapy plus ipilimumab.

Libraries were prepared by immunoSEQ multiplex PCR; TCRdb keeps only in-frame clonotypes and omits some of them. The table has about 98,000 clones, 82% seen once. Concerning this clone itself: Its target is unknown.

Sequencing was performed on peripheral blood, taken from a patient treated with radiotherapy plus ipilimumab. The sequence was obtained from a human donor with non-small cell lung cancer who had a partial response to radiotherapy plus ipilimumab. V is TRBV10-3 and J is TRBJ2-7; D may be TRBD1 (5 bases). The CDR3 region is CAISANREQYF. In DNA form, the CDR3 reads TGTGCCATCAGCGCGAACAGGGAGCAGTACTTC.